This TCR beta chain was captured in a study of cytomegalovirus exposure and HLA in healthy donors. As concerns this clone: This sample includes further DNA sequences coding for the same CDR3.

Amplification used 60 Vbeta primers and 13 Jbeta primers. Sequencing was performed with immunoSEQ multiplex PCR; in TCRdb, only in-frame clones are kept and a portion is missing. In the table there are around 150,000 clones, about 80% of which are singletons. Per the germline V gene, CDR1 is MGHRA and CDR2 is YSYEKL. After removal of 2 bases from V and 0 bases from J, the junction contained 5 bases not matched to a gene. The CDR3 contains 17 residues. Source material: PBMCs. The chain employs TRBV4-1 and TRBJ1-4; the match to TRBD1 covers 8 bases. This receptor was identified in a girl aged 5 to 17 in good health and CMV-seropositive. The chain's CDR3 is CASSQRGQAATNEKLFF. As DNA, the CDR3 is TGCGCCAGCAGCCAACGGGGACAGGCTGCAACTAATGAAAAACTGTTTTTT.